This TCR beta chain derives from a study of chemoradiotherapy in HPV16-positive cancers. Only in-frame clones appear in the TCRdb table, and some are missing; sequencing was by immunoSEQ multiplex PCR. This sample has 8,100 or so clones; approximately 74% occur once, and the top ten carry more than 15%. Germline CDR1 reads LNHDA; CDR2 reads SQIVND (reference sequence). V shed 2 bases, J shed 4 bases, and the junction held 4 bases outside the gene matches. This CDR3 is built from 16 residues. This sequence was found in a human donor with HPV-associated anogenital cancer. Sequenced material: tumor tissue, taken from a patient who underwent chemoradiotherapy. The chain uses TRBV19 and TRBJ2-3, with TRBD2 matching over 12 bases. The CDR3 nucleotides read TGTGCCAGTAGTATACTAGCGGGGGGGGCCGCAGATACGCAGTATTTT. Translating gives CASSILAGGAADTQYF.